A selection of T cell receptor beta chains follows, all from one sample in a study of human T cells and chemical hapten exposure. TCRdb re-derived calls from the 5' RACE reads in MiXCR, one entry per CDR3 protein. The repertoire includes tens of thousands of distinct CDR3 sequences, less than 20% of them detected once, and approximately 6.2% sits in the top ten. Receptors were obtained from a female donor in good health. Each CDR3 is given with its conserved first and last residue. D genes are given only for firm matches. Clone size is given for some rows only: seen once, a few or many times, or a class if the clone is expanded.

d_gene	v_gene	len	abundance	j_gene	CDR3aa	CDR3nt
.	TRBV13	14	.	TRBJ1-1	CASSWGTLRPEAFF	TGTGCCAGCAGCTGGGGGACTCTCAGACCTGAAGCTTTCTTT
TRBD2	TRBV18	15	.	TRBJ2-1	CASSPPSGGSREQFF	TGTGCCAGCTCACCACCTAGCGGGGGGTCCCGTGAGCAGTTCTTC
TRBD2	TRBV20-1	15	few	TRBJ2-3	CSATAPLAGTDTQYF	TGCAGTGCAACTGCCCCTCTAGCGGGTACAGATACGCAGTATTTT
TRBD2	TRBV7-9	16	.	TRBJ2-2	CASSWTSGENTGELFF	TGTGCCAGCAGCTGGACTAGCGGGGAGAACACCGGGGAGCTGTTTTTT
.	TRBV4-2	15	.	TRBJ1-1	CASSQDDRMNTEAFF	TGTGCCAGCAGCCAAGATGACAGAATGAACACTGAAGCTTTCTTT
TRBD1	TRBV18	15	few	TRBJ1-5	CASSPGQAGNQPQHF	TGTGCCAGCTCACCCGGACAGGCCGGCAATCAGCCCCAGCATTTT
TRBD2	TRBV12-3/TRBV12-4	14	.	TRBJ2-1	CASRYSGTSNEQFF	TGTGCCAGCAGATACTCCGGGACTAGCAATGAGCAGTTCTTC
.	TRBV29-1	15	few	TRBJ1-2	CSVVPPRGADYGYTF	TGCAGCGTTGTCCCGCCCCGGGGGGCGGACTATGGCTACACCTTC
.	TRBV7-9	15	.	TRBJ2-7	CASSLVGESHYEQYF	TGTGCCAGCAGCTTAGTTGGCGAATCCCACTACGAGCAGTACTTC
.	TRBV20-1	15	few	TRBJ2-5	CSAREGGGPRETQYF	TGCAGTGCTAGAGAAGGGGGAGGGCCTCGAGAGACCCAGTACTTC
.	TRBV20-1	12	many	TRBJ1-1	CSAFKGDTEAFF	TGCAGTGCTTTTAAAGGAGACACTGAAGCTTTCTTT
.	TRBV12-3/TRBV12-4	13	few	TRBJ2-7	CASSSGRRYEQYF	TGTGCCAGCAGTTCGGGACGAAGATACGAGCAGTACTTC
.	TRBV25-1	14	.	TRBJ1-6	CASSDSGGASPLHF	TGTGCCAGCAGTGATTCGGGGGGCGCATCACCCCTCCACTTT
TRBD2	TRBV7-2	16	.	TRBJ2-3	CASSFGLARGADTQYF	TGTGCCAGCAGCTTTGGACTAGCCCGTGGGGCAGATACGCAGTATTTT
TRBD2	TRBV7-2	15	.	TRBJ2-1	CASRETSTSYNEQFF	TGTGCCAGCAGAGAGACTAGCACCTCCTACAATGAGCAGTTCTTC
.	TRBV28	13	few	TRBJ1-2	CASSIQGAYGYTF	TGTGCCAGCAGTATCCAGGGAGCCTATGGCTACACCTTC
TRBD1	TRBV7-2	15	few	TRBJ2-7	CASSTRQGSPYEQYF	TGTGCCAGCAGCACCCGACAGGGAAGCCCCTACGAGCAGTACTTC
.	TRBV14	12	few	TRBJ2-7	CASSQLPYEQYF	TGTGCCAGCAGCCAACTCCCCTACGAGCAGTACTTC
.	TRBV5-1	17	few	TRBJ1-3	CASSLDPTGTAGNTIYF	TGCGCCAGCAGCTTGGACCCCACAGGGACTGCTGGAAACACCATATATTTT
TRBD2	TRBV20-1	16	.	TRBJ2-2	CSARDYSSGMAGELFF	TGCAGTGCTAGAGATTACAGTAGCGGGATGGCCGGGGAGCTGTTTTTT
.	TRBV6-1	15	few	TRBJ1-2	CASSEQWKGSYGYTF	TGTGCCAGCAGTGAACAATGGAAAGGGTCCTATGGCTACACCTTC
.	TRBV7-2	14	.	TRBJ1-5	CASSLELYNQPQHF	TGTGCCAGCAGCTTAGAATTGTACAATCAGCCCCAGCATTTT
TRBD1	TRBV7-9	15	few	TRBJ2-7	CASSLAWDSSYEQYF	TGTGCCAGCAGCTTAGCGTGGGACAGCTCCTACGAGCAGTACTTC
.	TRBV11-2	16	.	TRBJ2-7	CASSFPGGDRPYEQYF	TGTGCCAGCAGCTTCCCAGGGGGGGACCGCCCCTACGAGCAGTACTTC
.	TRBV3-1	14	.	TRBJ2-1	CASSHTGPYNEQFF	TGTGCCAGCAGCCACACAGGGCCCTACAATGAGCAGTTCTTC
.	TRBV3-1	14	few	TRBJ2-1	CASSQELRGHEQFF	TGTGCCAGCAGCCAAGAGTTACGGGGCCATGAGCAGTTCTTC
.	TRBV3-1	15	.	TRBJ2-7	CASSQPAGTSYEQYF	TGTGCCAGCAGCCAACCGGCCGGGACTTCCTACGAGCAGTACTTC
TRBD1	TRBV28	16	.	TRBJ1-5	CASKSGTGFGNQPQHF	TGTGCCAGCAAAAGCGGGACAGGGTTTGGCAATCAGCCCCAGCATTTT
.	TRBV29-1	14	.	TRBJ1-2	CSVEEGTARYGYTF	TGCAGCGTTGAAGAGGGCACGGCCCGTTATGGCTACACCTTC
.	TRBV6-6	12	.	TRBJ1-1	CATHRADTEAFF	TGTGCCACCCACAGGGCGGACACTGAAGCTTTCTTT
.	TRBV2	14	.	TRBJ2-1	CASSEDRPGDEQFF	TGTGCCAGCAGTGAAGACAGGCCCGGCGATGAGCAGTTCTTC
TRBD2	TRBV20-1	17	few	TRBJ2-3	CSARSGLTRGGLNTQYF	TGCAGTGCTAGATCCGGTTTGACGCGGGGGGGCCTAAATACGCAGTATTTT
.	TRBV12-3/TRBV12-4	11	.	TRBJ2-1	CASTGGNEQFF	TGTGCCAGCACCGGGGGCAATGAGCAGTTCTTC
.	TRBV19	14	.	TRBJ1-2	CASSITGRDYGYTF	TGTGCCAGTAGTATTACGGGCCGGGACTATGGCTACACCTTC
.	TRBV12-3/TRBV12-4	18	few	TRBJ1-1	CASSQLRPGHPMNTEAFF	TGTGCCAGCAGTCAGCTCCGGCCGGGACACCCCATGAACACTGAAGCTTTCTTT
.	TRBV20-1	13	few	TRBJ2-5	CSAVKQGRETQYF	TGCAGTGCTGTCAAACAAGGCAGAGAGACCCAGTACTTC
.	TRBV4-1	14	few	TRBJ1-1	CASSQGQTNTEAFF	TGCGCCAGCAGCCAAGGACAGACGAACACTGAAGCTTTCTTT
.	TRBV29-1	12	.	TRBJ1-2	CSESTGIDGYTF	TGCAGCGAATCAACAGGGATAGATGGCTACACCTTC
.	TRBV6-5	13	few	TRBJ1-1	CASSYDSDTEAFF	TGTGCCAGCAGTTACGACAGTGACACTGAAGCTTTCTTT
TRBD1	TRBV29-1	15	many	TRBJ1-4	CSVEGLTGGDEKLFF	TGCAGCGTTGAAGGATTGACAGGGGGCGACGAAAAACTGTTTTTT
.	TRBV28	11	few	TRBJ1-4	CASRIYEKLFF	TGTGCCAGCAGAATCTATGAAAAACTGTTTTTT
.	TRBV6-1	11	.	TRBJ2-3	CASSQEYTQYF	TGTGCCAGCAGTCAAGAGTATACGCAGTATTTT